The clone carrying this TCR beta chain was seen repeatedly, ten times or more. This sample is part of a study of blood T cell repertoires in COVID-19. This table comes from immunoSEQ multiplex PCR, and its TCRdb copy is limited to in-frame clones, with some not included. The table lists more than 200,000 clones, around 86% of them singletons. Germline CDR1 SGDLS, CDR2 YYNGEE. The CDR3 has 13 amino acids. V lost 1 base to trimming and J lost 6 bases, with 9 bases between them. Material: peripheral blood. The clonotype was recovered from a woman over 75 with COVID-19, enrolled during active disease. The chain is built from TRBV9 and TRBJ2-3; weak D call: TRBD2 (5 bases). In DNA form, the CDR3 reads TGTGCCAGCAGCGTATACGAGCGGGATACGCAGTATTTT. Translated: CASSVYERDTQYF.